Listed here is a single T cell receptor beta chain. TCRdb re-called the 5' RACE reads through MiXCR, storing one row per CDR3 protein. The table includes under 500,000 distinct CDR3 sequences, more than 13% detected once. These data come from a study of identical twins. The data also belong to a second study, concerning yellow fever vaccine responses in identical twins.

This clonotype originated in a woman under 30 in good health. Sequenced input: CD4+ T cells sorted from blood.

The CDR3 DNA follows: TGCGCCAGCAGCTTGGCCGGCAGGGATGGAGAAAAACTGTTTTTT. Protein product: CASSLAGRDGEKLFF. This chain joins TRBV5-1 and TRBJ1-4, with a weak D call TRBD1 (5 bases). In germline, CDR1 is SGHRS, CDR2 YFSETQ. Trimming pared 0 bases from V and 8 bases from J, leaving 14 bases between. The CDR3 sequence is 15 residues long.